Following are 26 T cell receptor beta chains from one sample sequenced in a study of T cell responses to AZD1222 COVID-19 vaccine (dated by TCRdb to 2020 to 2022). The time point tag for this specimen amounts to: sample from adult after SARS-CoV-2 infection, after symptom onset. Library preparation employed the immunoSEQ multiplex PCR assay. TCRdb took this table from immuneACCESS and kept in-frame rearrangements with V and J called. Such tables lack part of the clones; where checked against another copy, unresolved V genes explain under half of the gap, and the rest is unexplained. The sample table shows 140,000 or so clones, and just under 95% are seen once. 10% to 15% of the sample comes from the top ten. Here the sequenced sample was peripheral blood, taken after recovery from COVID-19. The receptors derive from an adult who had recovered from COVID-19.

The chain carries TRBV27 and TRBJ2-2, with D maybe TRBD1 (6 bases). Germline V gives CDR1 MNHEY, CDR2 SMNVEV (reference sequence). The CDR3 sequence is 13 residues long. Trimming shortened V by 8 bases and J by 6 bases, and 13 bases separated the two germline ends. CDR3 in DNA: TGTGCCAGCGGTCAGGGGAAGGCCGGGGAGCTGTTTTTT. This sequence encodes CASGQGKAGELFF.

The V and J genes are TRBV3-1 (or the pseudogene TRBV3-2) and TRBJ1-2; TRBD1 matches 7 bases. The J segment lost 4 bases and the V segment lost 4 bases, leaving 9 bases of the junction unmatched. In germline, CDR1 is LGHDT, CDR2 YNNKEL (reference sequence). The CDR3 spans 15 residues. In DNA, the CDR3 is TGTGCCAGCAGCCCACTACAGGGGAGAAGCTATGGCTACACCTTC. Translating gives CASSPLQGRSYGYTF.

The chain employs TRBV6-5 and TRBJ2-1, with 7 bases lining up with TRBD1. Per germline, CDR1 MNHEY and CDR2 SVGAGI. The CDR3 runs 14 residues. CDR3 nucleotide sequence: TGTGCGATTTTTACGGCAGGGGGCTACAATGAGCAGTTCTTC. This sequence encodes CAIFTAGGYNEQFF.

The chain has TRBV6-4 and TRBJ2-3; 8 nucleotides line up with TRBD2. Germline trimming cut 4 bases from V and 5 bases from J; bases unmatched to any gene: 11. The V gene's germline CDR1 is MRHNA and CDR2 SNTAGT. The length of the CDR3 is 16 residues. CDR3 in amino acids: CASSGSGLAFGDTQYF. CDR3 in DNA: TGTGCCAGCAGTGGATCAGGACTAGCATTTGGAGATACGCAGTATTTT.

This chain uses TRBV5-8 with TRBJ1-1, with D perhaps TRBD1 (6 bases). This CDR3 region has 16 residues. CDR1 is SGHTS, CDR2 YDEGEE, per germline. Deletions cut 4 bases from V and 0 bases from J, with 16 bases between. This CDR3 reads CASSHGGTGLNTEAFF. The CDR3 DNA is TGTGCCAGCAGCCACGGGGGTACAGGGCTGAACACTGAAGCTTTCTTT.

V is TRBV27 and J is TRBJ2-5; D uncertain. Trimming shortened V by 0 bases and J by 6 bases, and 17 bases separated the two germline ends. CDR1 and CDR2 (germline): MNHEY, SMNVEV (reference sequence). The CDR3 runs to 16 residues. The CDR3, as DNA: TGTGCCAGCAGTTTATCGCTCTACGGTACGGGCAAGACCCAGTACTTC. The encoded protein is CASSLSLYGTGKTQYF.

CDR3 amino acids: CASSEASRLATTTRNTGELFF. The CDR3 DNA sequence: TGTGCCAGCAGTGAAGCCTCGCGCCTAGCAACCACCACTCGGAACACCGGGGAGCTGTTTTTT. This chain connects TRBV2 to TRBJ2-2; TRBD2 might be the D (5 bases). The CDR3 runs 21 residues. V lost 0 bases and J lost 1, with 24 bases in between. CDR1 and CDR2 (germline): SNHLY, FYNNEI.

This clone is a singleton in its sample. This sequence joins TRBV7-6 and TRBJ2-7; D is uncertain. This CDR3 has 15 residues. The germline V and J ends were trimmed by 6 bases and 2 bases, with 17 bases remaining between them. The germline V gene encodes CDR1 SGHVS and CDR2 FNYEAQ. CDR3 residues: CASSPPRDHPYEQYF. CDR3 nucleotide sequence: TGTGCCAGCAGTCCCCCAAGGGATCACCCCTACGAGCAGTACTTC. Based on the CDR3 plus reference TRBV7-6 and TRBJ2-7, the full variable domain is GAGVSQSPRYKVTKRGQDVALRCDPISGHVSLYWYRQALGQGPEFLTYFNYEAQQDKSGLPNDRFSAERPEGSISTLTIQRTEQRDSAMYRCASSPPRDHPYEQYFGPGTRLTVT.

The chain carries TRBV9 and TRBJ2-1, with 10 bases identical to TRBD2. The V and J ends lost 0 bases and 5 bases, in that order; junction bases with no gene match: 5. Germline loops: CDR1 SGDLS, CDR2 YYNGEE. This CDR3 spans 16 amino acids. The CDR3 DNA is TGTGCCAGCAGCGTAGGAACTAGCGGGGTTAACAATGAGCAGTTCTTC. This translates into CASSVGTSGVNNEQFF.

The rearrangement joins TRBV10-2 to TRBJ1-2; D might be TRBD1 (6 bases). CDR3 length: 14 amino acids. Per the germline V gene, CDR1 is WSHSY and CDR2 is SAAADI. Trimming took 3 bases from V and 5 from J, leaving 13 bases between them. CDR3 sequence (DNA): TGCGCCAGCAGTGAAGGCAGGGGAGGGTATGGCTACACCTTC. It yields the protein CASSEGRGGYGYTF.

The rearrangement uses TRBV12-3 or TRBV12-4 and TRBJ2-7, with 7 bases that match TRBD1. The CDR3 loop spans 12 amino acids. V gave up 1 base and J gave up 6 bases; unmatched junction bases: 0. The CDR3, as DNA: TGTGCCAGCAGTTTAGAGGGGGCCGAGCAGTACTTC. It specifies CASSLEGAEQYF.

CDR3 protein: CASSHPGGAGDTQYF. The DNA for the CDR3 is TGTGCCAGCAGTCACCCCGGGGGGGCTGGAGATACGCAGTATTTT. The chain carries TRBV28 and TRBJ2-3; 8 bases align to TRBD2. J lost 5 bases, V lost 5 bases, and 9 bases had no gene match. The CDR3 totals 15 residues. Germline V gives CDR1 MDHEN, CDR2 SYDVKM.

CDR3 sequence reads: CSVTEGEQFF. CDR3 in DNA: TGCAGTGTTACCGAGGGTGAGCAGTTCTTC. The chain recombines TRBV20-1 with TRBJ2-1, with D possibly being TRBD2 (5 bases). V lost 7 bases and J lost 9, with 10 bases in between. Germline V gene sequence: CDR1 DFQATT, CDR2 SNEGSKA (reference sequence). The CDR3 is 10 residues long.

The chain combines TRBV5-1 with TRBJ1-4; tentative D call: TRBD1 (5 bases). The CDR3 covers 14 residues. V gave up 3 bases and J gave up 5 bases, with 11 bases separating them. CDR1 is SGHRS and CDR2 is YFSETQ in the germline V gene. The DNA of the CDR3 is TGCGCCAGCAGCTCACAGGTGAACAATGAAAAACTGTTTTTT. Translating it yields CASSSQVNNEKLFF.

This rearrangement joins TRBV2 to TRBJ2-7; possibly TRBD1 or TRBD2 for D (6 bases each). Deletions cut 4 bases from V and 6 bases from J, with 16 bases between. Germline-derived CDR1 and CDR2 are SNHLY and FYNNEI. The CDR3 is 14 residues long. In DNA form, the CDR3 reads TGTGCCAGCAGTGGCGGGACACCCGGCGTCGAGCAGTACTTC. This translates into CASSGGTPGVEQYF.

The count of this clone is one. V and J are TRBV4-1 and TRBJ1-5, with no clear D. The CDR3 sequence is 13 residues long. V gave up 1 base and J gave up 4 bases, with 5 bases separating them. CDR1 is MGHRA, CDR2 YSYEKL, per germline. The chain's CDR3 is CASSQADNQPQHF. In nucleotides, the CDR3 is TGCGCCAGCAGCCAAGCGGATAATCAGCCCCAGCATTTT.

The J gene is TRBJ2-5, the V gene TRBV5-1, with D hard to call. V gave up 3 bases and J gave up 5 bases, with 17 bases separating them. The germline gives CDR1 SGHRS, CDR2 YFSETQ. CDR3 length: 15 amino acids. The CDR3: CASSSSDGSGETQYF. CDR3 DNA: TGCGCCAGCAGCTCGTCCGACGGTTCTGGTGAGACCCAGTACTTC.

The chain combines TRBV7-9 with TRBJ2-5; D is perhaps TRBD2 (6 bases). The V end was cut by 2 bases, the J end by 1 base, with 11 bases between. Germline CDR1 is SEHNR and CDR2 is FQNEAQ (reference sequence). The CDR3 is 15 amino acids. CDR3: CASSLSGAAQETQYF. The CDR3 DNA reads TGTGCCAGCAGCTTATCGGGAGCGGCCCAAGAGACCCAGTACTTC. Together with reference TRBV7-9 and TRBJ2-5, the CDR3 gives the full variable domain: DTGVSQNPRHKITKRGQNVTFRCDPISEHNRLYWYRQTLGQGPEFLTYFQNEAQLEKSRLLSDRFSAERPKGSFSTLEIQRTEQGDSAMYLCASSLSGAAQETQYFGPGTRLLVL.

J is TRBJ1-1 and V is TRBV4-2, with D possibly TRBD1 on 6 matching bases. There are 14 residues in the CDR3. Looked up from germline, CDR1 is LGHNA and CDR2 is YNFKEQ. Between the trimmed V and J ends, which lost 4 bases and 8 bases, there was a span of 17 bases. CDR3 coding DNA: TGTGCCAGCAGCCGAGGACAGTCAAGGGAAGAAGCTTTCTTT. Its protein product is CASSRGQSREEAFF.

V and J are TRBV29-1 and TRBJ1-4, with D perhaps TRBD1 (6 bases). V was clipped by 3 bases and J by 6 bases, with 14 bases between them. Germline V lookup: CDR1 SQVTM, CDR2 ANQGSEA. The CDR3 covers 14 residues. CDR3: CSVEGQGLDEKLFF. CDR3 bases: TGCAGCGTTGAGGGTCAGGGGCTTGATGAAAAACTGTTTTTT.

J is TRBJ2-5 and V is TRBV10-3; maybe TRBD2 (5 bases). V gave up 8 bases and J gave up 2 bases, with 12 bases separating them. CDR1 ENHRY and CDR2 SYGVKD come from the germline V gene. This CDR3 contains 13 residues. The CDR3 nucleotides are TGTGCCATCGCGGAGGCGGATCAAGAGACCCAGTACTTC. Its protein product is CAIAEADQETQYF.

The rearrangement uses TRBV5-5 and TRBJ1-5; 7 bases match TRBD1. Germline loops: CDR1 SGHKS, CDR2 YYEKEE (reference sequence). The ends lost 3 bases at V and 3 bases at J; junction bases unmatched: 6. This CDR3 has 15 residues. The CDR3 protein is CASSSTGALNQPQHF. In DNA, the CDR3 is TGTGCCAGCAGCTCCACAGGGGCTCTCAATCAGCCCCAGCATTTT.

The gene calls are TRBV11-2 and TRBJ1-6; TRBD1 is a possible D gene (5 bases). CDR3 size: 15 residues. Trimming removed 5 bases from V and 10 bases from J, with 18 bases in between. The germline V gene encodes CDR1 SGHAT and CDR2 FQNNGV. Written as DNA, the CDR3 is TGTGCCAGCAGCGAGGCCCCCGGGGGGAGGTCACCCCTCCACTTT. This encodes CASSEAPGGRSPLHF.

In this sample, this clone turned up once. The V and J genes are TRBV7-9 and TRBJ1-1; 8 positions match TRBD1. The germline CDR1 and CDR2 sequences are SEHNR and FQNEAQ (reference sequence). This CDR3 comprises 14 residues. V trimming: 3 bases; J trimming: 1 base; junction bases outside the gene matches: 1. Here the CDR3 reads CASSFGTGNTEAFF. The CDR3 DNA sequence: TGTGCCAGCAGCTTTGGGACAGGGAACACTGAAGCTTTCTTT.

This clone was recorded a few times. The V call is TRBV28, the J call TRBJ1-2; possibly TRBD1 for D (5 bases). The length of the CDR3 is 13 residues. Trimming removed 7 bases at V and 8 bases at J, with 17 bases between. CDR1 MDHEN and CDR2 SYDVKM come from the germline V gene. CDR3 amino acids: CASTMGQGRGYTF. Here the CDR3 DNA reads TGTGCCAGCACTATGGGGCAGGGTCGAGGCTACACCTTC.

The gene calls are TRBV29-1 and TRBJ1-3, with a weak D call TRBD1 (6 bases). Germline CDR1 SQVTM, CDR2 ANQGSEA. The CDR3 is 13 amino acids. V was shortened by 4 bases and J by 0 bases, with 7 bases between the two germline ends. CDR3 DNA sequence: TGCAGCGTTGGGACAGACTCTGGAAACACCATATATTTT. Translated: CSVGTDSGNTIYF.